This T cell receptor (beta chain) was obtained from a study of OX40 agonist ivuxolimab in advanced cancers. V shed 1 base and J shed 10 bases, with 17 bases lying between them. CDR1 is SEHNR and CDR2 is FQNEAQ in the germline V gene (reference sequence). CDR3 length: 15 amino acids. TCRdb keeps only in-frame clones here, not all; method: immunoSEQ multiplex PCR. The sample has tens of thousands of clones, just over 90% seen once. The rearrangement joins TRBV7-9 to TRBJ2-1, with D perhaps matching TRBD1 or TRBD2 (6 bases each). Sequencing used CD4+ or CD8+ T cells sorted from blood, obtained in a trial of the OX40 agonist ivuxolimab. This receptor was taken from an adult with an advanced solid tumor such as melanoma, head and neck, liver or kidney cancer. CDR3 DNA sequence: TGTGCCAGCAGCTTAGACGGGGGCCTCCTGAGAGAGCAGTTCTTC. It codes for CASSLDGGLLREQFF.